This record concerns one TCR beta chain sequence. Its recognized antigen is unknown. Per-base qualities were not stored, and no clone one base away is much larger. This entry comes from a study of T cell responses to AZD1222 COVID-19 vaccine (dated by TCRdb to the early 2020s). Background for the entire study: AZD1222 recipients whose second dose came at about 4 weeks and those whose second dose came at about 12 weeks were combined into one group, since spike-specific TCR depth and breadth did not differ between the two schedules. Trial participants were enrolled by age into subgroups of 18-55, 56-69 and 70-plus years, and around 150, 29 and 61 TCR-sequenced participants, respectively, were included in these subgroups. A total of over 230 trial participants underwent TCR sequencing, of whom under 220 had received two doses of AZD1222 and 26 had received two doses of the MenACWY control vaccine. The paper as a whole reports these results and caveats: Vaccine-associated CD4 TCRs spanned the whole spike protein, with dominant responses in regions 160-218 and 743-854. Reportedly, almost half of the unique spike-specific TCRs recognized epitopes lying outside the regions that are mutated in the B.1.351 and B.1.1.7 variants. Spike-specific TCR breadth and depth rose significantly after two AZD1222 doses compared with day 0 and with MenACWY recipients. Because no day 14 peak-response samples were available, the repertoires could be characterized only after the peak T cell response. In the small 56-69-year group, the increase in depth fell short of significance, most likely because of low power. Participants were mostly white British and included more females than males, and it was suggested by the authors that clonal diversity may have been underestimated. Only a handful of AZD1222 recipients were SARS-CoV-2 seropositive at baseline, limiting conclusions about previously exposed vaccinees.

V was cut back by 4 bases and J by 2 bases, leaving a gap of 6 bases between them. CDR1 SNHLY and CDR2 FYNNEI are derived from the germline V gene. The CDR3 has 12 amino acids, counting the end cysteine and phenylalanine. Only CDR3 DNA remains: 36 bases, in frame from the first base. The CDR3 regions of human TCRbeta chains were analyzed by immunosequencing. From the authors' description of their analysis: TCRs in the repertoires were matched against a reference library of SARS-CoV-2-specific TCRs that had been generated with the MIRA antigen-specificity platform. Breadth was defined as the fraction of unique TCRs that were SARS-CoV-2-associated. Depth was defined as the fraction of total T cells that were SARS-CoV-2-associated. Using the MIRA data, each spike-specific TCR was assigned both to the spike region to which the TCR was reactive and to a CD4 or CD8 class. Log10-transformed breadth and depth values were compared by one-way ANOVA with Sidak's multiple comparisons tests. In its TCRdb copy, this immuneACCESS table keeps in-frame sequences only and misses some clones. Where compared with another copy, unresolved V genes explain less than half of these, and the others have no known cause. V and J calls and clone size come straight from that table; D and trimming were deduced from the DNA. This sample has roughly 150,000 clones in its table, and around nine tenths of those were observed once. The leading ten clones occupy under 3.5% of the sample.

According to the study, the label for this sample's time point signals: baseline before first vaccination. The vaccinee samples were drawn from two UK trials, COV001 and COV002, one of which was a single-blind randomized controlled phase 2/3 trial testing AZD1222 (ChAdOx1 nCoV-19) in healthy adults. For TCRbeta chain sequencing, PBMC samples from trial participants were taken at day 0 and at day 28 after the second dose. This specimen consisted of peripheral blood, obtained on day 0 of AZD1222 vaccination. Recombination joined TRBV2 with TRBJ2-7; the D gene identity is not certain. This sequence was found in an adult in good health. At the DNA level, the sequence is TGTGCCAGCAGTGTAAGGGCCTACGAGCAGTACTTC. This encodes CASSVRAYEQYF.